The present T cell receptor beta chain was sequenced within a study of shared clonotypes between healthy human individuals. About the research overall: There were three CD4 naive, three CD4 memory, two CD8 naive and one CD8 memory plates per donor. Overall study findings and caveats: Although depth was large, rarefaction showed that sequencing of the sorted subsets was incomplete.

This clone was seen just once. Its target is not known. Profiled with immunoSEQ multiplex PCR; TCRdb holds only in-frame clones, not every one. The data contain more than 1.2 million clones, about 98.5% of them singletons. CDR3 length: 18 residues. The germline CDR1 and CDR2 sequences are MNHEY and SMNVEV (reference sequence). With V trimmed by 7 bases and J by 0 bases, 10 bases remained unmatched. The J gene is TRBJ2-6, the V gene TRBV27; 9 nucleotides line up with TRBD2. This sequence was found in a man aged 25 to 40 in good health. The specimen sequenced was naive CD4+ T cells sorted from blood. Subset here: CD45RA+ positively selected. The CDR3, as DNA: TGTGCCAGCAACCCTAGGGGCGGGAGGGGCTCTGGGGCCAACGTCCTGACTTTC. Its translation: CASNPRGGRGSGANVLTF.